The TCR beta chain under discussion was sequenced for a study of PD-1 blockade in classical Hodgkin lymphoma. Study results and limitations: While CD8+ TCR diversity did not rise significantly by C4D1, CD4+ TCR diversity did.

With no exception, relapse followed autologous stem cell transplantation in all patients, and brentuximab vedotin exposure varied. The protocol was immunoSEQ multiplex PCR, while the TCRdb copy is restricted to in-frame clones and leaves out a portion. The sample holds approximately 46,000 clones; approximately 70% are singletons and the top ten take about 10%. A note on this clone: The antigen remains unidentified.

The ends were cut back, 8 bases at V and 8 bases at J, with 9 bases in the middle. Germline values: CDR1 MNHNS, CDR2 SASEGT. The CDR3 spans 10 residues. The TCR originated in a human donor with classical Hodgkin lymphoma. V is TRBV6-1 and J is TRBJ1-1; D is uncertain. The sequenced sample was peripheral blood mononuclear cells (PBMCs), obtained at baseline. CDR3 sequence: CASGWAEAFF. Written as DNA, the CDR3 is TGTGCCAGCGGGTGGGCAGAAGCTTTCTTT.